The table lists the clone carrying this TCR beta chain with a few counts. Its antigen is undetermined. This sample is part of a study of shared clonotypes between healthy human individuals. General study findings and limits: Sorted-subset samples were not fully sequenced, rarefaction indicated.

Naive CD8 cells comprised CD45RO-negative, CCR7-positively selected cells, excluding terminally differentiated effector memory CD45RA+ cells. The CDR3 has 12 residues. The V end lost 6 bases, the J end lost 1 base, and 9 bases lay between the germline ends. Germline V CDR1 and CDR2: SQVTM, ANQGSEA. The table came from immunoSEQ multiplex PCR; TCRdb's copy has only in-frame clones and leaves some out. The sample has around 2,000,000 clones, 90% to 95% seen once; the top ten hold 1.5% to 2%. The sequence was obtained from a young man in good health. Some clones in this sample may be carry-over from other donors' samples. The chain couples TRBV29-1 to TRBJ1-1, with D uncertain. Source material: naive CD8+ T cells from PBMCs. CDR3 nucleotide sequence: TGCAGCGTCACTCCCTCGAACACTGAAGCTTTCTTT. This encodes CSVTPSNTEAFF.